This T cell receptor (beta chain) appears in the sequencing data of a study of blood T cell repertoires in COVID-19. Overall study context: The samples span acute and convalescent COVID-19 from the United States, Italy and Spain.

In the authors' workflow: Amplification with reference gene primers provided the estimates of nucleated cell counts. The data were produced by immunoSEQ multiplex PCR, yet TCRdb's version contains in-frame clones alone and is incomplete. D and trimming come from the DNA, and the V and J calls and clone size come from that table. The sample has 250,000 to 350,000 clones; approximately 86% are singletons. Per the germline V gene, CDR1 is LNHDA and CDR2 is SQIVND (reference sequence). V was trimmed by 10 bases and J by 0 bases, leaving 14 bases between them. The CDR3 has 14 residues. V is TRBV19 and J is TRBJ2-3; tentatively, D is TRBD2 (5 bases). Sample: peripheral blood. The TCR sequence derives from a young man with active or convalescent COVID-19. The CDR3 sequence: CATRAETSTDTQYF. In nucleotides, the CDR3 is TGTGCCACCAGAGCGGAGACTAGCACAGATACGCAGTATTTT.